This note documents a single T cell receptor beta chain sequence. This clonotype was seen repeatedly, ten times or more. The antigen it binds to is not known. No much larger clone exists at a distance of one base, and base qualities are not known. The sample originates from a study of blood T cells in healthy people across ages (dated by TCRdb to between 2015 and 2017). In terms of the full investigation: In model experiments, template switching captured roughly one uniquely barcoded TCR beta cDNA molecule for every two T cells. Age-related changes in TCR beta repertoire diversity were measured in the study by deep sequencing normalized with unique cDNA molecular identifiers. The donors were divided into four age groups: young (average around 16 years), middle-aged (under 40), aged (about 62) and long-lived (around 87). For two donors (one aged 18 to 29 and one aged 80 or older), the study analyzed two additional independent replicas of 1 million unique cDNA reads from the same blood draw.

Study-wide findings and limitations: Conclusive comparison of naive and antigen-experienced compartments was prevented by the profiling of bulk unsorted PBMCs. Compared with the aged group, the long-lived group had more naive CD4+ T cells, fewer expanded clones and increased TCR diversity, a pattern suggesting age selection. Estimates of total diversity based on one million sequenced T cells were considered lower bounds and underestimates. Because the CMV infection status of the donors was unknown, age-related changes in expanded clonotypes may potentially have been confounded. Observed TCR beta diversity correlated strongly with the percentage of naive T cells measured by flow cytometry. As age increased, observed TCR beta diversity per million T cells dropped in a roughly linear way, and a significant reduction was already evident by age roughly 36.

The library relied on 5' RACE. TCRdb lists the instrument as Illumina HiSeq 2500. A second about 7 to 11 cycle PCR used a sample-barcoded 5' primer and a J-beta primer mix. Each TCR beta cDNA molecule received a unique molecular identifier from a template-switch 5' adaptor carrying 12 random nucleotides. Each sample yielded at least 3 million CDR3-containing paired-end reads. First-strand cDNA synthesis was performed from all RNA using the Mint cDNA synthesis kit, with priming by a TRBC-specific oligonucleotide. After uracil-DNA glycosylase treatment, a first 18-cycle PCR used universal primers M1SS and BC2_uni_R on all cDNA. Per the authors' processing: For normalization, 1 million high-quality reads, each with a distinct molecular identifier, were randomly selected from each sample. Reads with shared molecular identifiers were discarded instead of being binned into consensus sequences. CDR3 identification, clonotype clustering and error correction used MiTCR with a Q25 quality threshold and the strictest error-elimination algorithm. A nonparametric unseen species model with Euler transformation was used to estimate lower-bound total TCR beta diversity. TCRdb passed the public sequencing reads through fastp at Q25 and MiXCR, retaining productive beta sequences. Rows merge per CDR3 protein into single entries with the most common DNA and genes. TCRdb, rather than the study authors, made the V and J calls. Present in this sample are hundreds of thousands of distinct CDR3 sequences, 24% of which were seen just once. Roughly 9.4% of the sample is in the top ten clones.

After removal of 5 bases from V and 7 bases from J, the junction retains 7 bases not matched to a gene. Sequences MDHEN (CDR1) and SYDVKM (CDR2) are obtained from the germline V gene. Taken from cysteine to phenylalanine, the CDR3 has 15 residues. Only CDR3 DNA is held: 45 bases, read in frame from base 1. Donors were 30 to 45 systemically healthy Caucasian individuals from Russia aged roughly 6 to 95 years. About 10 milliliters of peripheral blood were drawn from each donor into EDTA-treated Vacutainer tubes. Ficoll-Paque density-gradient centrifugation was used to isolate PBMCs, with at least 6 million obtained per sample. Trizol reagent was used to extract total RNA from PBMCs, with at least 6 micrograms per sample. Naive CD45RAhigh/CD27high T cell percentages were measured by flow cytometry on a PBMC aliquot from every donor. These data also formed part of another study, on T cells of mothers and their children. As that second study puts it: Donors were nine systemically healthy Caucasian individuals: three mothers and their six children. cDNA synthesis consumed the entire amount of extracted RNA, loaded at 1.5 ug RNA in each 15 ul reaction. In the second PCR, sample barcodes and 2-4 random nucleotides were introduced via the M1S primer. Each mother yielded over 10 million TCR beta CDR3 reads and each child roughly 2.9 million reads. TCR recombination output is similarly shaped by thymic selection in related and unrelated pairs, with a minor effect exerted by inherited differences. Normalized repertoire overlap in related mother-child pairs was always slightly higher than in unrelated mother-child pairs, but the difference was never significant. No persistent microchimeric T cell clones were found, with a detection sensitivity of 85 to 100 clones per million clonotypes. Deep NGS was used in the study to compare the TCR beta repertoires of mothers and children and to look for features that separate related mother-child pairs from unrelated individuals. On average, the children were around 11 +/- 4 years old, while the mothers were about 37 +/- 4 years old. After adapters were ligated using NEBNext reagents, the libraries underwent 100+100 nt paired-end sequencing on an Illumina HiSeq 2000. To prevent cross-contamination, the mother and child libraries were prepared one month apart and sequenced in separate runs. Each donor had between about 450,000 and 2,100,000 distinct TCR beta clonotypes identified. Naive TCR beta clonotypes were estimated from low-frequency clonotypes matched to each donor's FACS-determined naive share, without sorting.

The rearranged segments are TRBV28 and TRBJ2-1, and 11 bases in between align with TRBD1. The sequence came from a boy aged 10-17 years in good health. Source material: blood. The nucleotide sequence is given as TGTGCCAGCAGTCCAGGACAGGGGGCGAGGAATGAGCAGTTCTTC. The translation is CASSPGQGARNEQFF.